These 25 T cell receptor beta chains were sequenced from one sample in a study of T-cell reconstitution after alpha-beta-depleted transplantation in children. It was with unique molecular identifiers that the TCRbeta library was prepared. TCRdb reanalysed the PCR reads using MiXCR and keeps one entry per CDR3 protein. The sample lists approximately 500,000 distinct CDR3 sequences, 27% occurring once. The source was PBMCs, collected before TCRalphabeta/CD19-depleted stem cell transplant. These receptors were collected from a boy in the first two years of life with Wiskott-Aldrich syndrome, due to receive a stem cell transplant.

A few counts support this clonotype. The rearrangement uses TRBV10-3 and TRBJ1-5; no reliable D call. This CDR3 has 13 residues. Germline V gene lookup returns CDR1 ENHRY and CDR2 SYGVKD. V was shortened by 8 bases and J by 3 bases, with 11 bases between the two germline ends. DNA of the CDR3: TGTGCCATCGGAGGGAGAATCAATCAGCCCCAGCATTTT. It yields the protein CAIGGRINQPQHF.

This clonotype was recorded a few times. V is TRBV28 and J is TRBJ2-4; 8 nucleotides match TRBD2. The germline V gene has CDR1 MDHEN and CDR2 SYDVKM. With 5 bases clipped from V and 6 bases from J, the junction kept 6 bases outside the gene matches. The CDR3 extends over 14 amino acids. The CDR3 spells CASSPLAGRNIQYF. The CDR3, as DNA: TGTGCCAGCAGTCCCCTAGCGGGTAGAAACATTCAGTACTTC.

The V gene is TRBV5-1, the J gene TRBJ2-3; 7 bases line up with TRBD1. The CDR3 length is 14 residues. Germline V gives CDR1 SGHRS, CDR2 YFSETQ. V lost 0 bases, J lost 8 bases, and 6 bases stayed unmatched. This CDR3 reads CASSLGRDSVTQYF. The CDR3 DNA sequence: TGCGCCAGCAGCTTGGGTCGGGACAGTGTTACGCAGTATTTT.

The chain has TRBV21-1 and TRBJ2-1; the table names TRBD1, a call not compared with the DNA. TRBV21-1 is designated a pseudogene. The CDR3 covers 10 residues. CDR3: CARGACEQFF. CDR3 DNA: TGTGCCAGGGGGGCGTGTGAGCAGTTCTTC.

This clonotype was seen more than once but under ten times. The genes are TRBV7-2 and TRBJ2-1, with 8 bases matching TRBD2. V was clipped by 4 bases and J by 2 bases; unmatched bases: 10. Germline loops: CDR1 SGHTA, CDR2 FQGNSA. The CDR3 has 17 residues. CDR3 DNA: TGTGCCAGCAGCTCCAAGAGGCTGGGACTAGCCTACAATGAGCAGTTCTTC. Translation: CASSSKRLGLAYNEQFF.

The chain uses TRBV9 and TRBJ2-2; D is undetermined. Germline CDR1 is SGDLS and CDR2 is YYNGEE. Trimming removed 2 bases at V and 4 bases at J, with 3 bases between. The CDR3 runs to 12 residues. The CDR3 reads CASSVRTGELFF. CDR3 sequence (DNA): TGTGCCAGCAGCGTGCGCACCGGGGAGCTGTTTTTT.

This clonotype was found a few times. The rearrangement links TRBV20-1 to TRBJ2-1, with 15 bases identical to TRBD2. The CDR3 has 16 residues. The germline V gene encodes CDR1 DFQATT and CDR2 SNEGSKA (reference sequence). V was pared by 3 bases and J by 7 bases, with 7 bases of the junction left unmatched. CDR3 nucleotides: TGCAGTGCTAGTAGGACTAGCGGGAGGGTGGGGAATGAGCAGTTCTTC. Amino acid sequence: CSASRTSGRVGNEQFF.

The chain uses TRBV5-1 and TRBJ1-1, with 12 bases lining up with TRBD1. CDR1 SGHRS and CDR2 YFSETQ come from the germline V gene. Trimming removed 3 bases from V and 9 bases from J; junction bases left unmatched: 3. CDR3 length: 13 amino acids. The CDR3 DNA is TGCGCCAGCAGCTGGGGGACAGGGGGCCAAGCTTTCTTT. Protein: CASSWGTGGQAFF.

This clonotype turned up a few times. The CDR3 loop reads CASSLTRTGEGSLAFF. The CDR3 DNA reads as TGCGCCAGCAGCTTGACCCGGACAGGGGAAGGGTCTCTGGCTTTCTTT. The genes are TRBV5-1 and TRBJ1-1; 9 positions match TRBD1. The CDR3 sequence is 16 residues long. Germline values: CDR1 SGHRS, CDR2 YFSETQ. After removal of 1 base from V and 11 bases from J, the junction contained 15 bases not matched to a gene.

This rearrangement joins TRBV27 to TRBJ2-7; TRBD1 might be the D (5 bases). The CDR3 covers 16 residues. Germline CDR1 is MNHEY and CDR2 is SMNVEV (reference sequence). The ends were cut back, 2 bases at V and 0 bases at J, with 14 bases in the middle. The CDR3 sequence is CASSLSPHRFSYEQYF. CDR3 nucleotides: TGTGCCAGCAGTTTAAGTCCTCACAGGTTCTCCTACGAGCAGTACTTC.

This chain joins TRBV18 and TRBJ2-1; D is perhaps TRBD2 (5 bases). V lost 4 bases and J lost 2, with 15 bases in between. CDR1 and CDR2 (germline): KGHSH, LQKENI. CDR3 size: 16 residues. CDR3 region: CASSQGADQAYNEQFF. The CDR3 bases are TGTGCCAGCTCACAGGGAGCGGACCAGGCCTACAATGAGCAGTTCTTC.

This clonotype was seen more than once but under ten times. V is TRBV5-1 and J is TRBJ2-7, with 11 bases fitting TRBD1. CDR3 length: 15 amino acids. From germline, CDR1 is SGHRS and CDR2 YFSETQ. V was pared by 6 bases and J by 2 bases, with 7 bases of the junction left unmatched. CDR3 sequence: CASTQGGQGAYEQYF. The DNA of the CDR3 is TGCGCCAGCACCCAAGGGGGACAGGGGGCCTACGAGCAGTACTTC.

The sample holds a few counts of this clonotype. The CDR3 spells CASRGSGNTGELFF. CDR3 nucleotide sequence: TGTGCCAGCAGGGGTAGCGGGAACACCGGGGAGCTGTTTTTT. The rearrangement uses TRBV6-1 and TRBJ2-2; D possibly corresponds to TRBD2 (6 bases). V lost 6 bases to trimming and J lost 1 base, with 9 bases between them. The CDR3 spans 14 residues. Germline assignment: CDR1 MNHNS and CDR2 SASEGT.

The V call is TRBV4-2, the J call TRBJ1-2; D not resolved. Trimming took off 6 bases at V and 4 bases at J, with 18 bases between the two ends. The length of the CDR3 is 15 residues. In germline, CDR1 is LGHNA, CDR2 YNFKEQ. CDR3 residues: CASSHTVEQSYGYTF. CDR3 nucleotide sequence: TGTGCCAGCAGTCATACGGTAGAGCAGAGCTATGGCTACACCTTC.

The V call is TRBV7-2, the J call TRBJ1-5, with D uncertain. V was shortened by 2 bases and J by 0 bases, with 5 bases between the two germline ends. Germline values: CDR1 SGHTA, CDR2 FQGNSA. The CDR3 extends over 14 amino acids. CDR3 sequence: CASSLHISNQPQHF. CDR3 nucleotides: TGTGCCAGCAGCTTACACATTAGCAATCAGCCCCAGCATTTT.

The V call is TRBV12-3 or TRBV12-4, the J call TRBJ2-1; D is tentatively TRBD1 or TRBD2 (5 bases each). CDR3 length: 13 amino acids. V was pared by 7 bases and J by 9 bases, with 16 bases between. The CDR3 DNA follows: TGTGCCAGCACCCAGGGAGAGTTGGTTGAGCAGTTCTTC. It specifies CASTQGELVEQFF.

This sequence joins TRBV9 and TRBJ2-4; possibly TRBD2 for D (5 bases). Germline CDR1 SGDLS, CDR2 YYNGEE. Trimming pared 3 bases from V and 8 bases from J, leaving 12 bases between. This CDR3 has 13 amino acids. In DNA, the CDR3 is TGTGCCAGCAGCGCCCTAGCCGTGGACATTCAGTACTTC. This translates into CASSALAVDIQYF.

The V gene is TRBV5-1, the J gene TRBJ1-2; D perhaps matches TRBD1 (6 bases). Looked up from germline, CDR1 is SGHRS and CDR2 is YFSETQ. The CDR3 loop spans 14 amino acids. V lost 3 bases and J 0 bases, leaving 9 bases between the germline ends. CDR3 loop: CASSYRTANYGYTF. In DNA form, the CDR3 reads TGCGCCAGCAGCTACCGGACAGCTAACTATGGCTACACCTTC. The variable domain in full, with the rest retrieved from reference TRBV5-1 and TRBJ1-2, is KAGVTQTPRYLIKTRGQQVTLSCSPISGHRSVSWYQQTPGQGLQFLFEYFSETQRNKGNFPGRFSGRQFSNSRSEMNVSTLELGDSALYLCASSYRTANYGYTFGSGTRLTVV.

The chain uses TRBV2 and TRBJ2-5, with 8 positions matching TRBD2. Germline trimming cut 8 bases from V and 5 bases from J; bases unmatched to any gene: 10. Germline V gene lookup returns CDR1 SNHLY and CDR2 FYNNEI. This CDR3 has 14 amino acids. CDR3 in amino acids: CASRPAGVRETQYF. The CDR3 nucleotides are TGTGCCAGCCGTCCAGCGGGAGTGAGGGAGACCCAGTACTTC. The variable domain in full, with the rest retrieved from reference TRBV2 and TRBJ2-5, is EPEVTQTPSHQVTQMGQEVILRCVPISNHLYFYWYRQILGQKVEFLVSFYNNEISEKSEIFDDQFSVERPDGSNFTLKIRSTKLEDSAMYFCASRPAGVRETQYFGPGTRLLVL.

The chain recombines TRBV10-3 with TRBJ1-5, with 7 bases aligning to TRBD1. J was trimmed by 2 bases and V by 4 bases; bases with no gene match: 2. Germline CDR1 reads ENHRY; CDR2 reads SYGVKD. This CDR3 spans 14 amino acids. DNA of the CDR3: TGTGCCATCAGTGGCGGGACAGGCAATCAGCCCCAGCATTTT. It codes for CAISGGTGNQPQHF.

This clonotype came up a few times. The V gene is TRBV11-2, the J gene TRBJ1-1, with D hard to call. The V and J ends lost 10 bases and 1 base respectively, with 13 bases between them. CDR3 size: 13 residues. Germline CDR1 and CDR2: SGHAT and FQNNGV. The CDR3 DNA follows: TGTGCCACACGGACGATGCCGAACACTGAAGCTTTCTTT. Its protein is CATRTMPNTEAFF.

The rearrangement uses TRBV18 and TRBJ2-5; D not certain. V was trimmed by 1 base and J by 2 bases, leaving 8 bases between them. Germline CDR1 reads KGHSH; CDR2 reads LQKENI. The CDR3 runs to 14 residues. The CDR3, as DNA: TGTGCCAGCTCACCACTCCCTGCACAAGAGACCCAGTACTTC. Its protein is CASSPLPAQETQYF.

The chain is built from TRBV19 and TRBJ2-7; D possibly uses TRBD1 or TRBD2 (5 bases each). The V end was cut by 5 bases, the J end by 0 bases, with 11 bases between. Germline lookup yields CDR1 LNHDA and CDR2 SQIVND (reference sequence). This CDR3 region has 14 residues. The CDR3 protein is CASSSRDASYEQYF. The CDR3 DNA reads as TGTGCCAGTAGTTCCCGGGACGCCTCCTACGAGCAGTACTTC.

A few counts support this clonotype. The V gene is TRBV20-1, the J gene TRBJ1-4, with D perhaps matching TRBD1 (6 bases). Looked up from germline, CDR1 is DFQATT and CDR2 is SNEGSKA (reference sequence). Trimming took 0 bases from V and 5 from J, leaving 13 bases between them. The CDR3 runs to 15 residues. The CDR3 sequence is CSARDRGHRNEKLFF. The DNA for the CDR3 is TGCAGTGCTAGAGATCGGGGACACAGAAATGAAAAACTGTTTTTT.

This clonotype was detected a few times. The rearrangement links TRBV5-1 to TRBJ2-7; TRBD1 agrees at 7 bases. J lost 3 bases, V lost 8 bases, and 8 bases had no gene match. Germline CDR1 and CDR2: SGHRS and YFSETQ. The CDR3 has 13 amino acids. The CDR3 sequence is CASSGTAIYEQYF. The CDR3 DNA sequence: TGCGCCAGTTCCGGGACAGCCATCTACGAGCAGTACTTC.